A single sample gave rise to the 7 T cell receptor beta chains below, sequenced in a study of PD-1 blockade in mismatch repair-deficient tumors. Profiled with immunoSEQ multiplex PCR; TCRdb holds only in-frame clones, not every one. The data hold more than 15,000 clones, with approximately 84% observed a single time. Sequencing used PBMCs, obtained 4 weeks after starting pembrolizumab. The receptors come from an adult with mismatch repair-deficient cancer.

This chain uses TRBV10-3 with TRBJ2-1; the D gene is possibly TRBD2 (6 bases). The CDR3 sequence is 14 residues long. The V gene lost 0 bases and the J gene lost 9 bases, with 12 bases spanning the gap. Germline lookup yields CDR1 ENHRY and CDR2 SYGVKD. The CDR3 DNA is TGTGCCATCAGTGAGTCACCGGGGAGGATTGAGCAGTTCTTC. This gives the protein CAISESPGRIEQFF.

This chain uses TRBV27 with TRBJ1-5, with D maybe TRBD1 (6 bases). With 3 bases removed from V and 2 bases from J, the gap between germline ends came to 14 bases. The germline gives CDR1 MNHEY, CDR2 SMNVEV (reference sequence). The CDR3 length is 16 residues. CDR3 nucleotide sequence: TGTGCCAGCAGTTTGGGGGCTCAGGGCGGCAATCAGCCCCAGCATTTT. Protein: CASSLGAQGGNQPQHF.

The gene calls are TRBV7-9 and TRBJ2-5; 7 bases align to TRBD2. This CDR3 comprises 13 residues. CDR1 and CDR2 (germline): SEHNR, FQNEAQ (reference sequence). The V segment lost 5 bases and the J segment 11 bases; nucleotides outside the gene matches: 11. CDR3 sequence reads: CASSRDYPREQYF. The CDR3 coding sequence is TGTGCCAGCAGCCGGGACTACCCTAGGGAGCAGTACTTC.

The V gene is TRBV9, the J gene TRBJ2-1; the D gene is possibly TRBD2 (6 bases). In germline, CDR1 is SGDLS, CDR2 YYNGEE. The CDR3 is made up of 16 amino acids. Trimming stripped 4 bases from V and 1 base from J, with 15 bases between. The CDR3 DNA follows: TGTGCCAGCAGCCCCCCCGGGAGCGGTTCCTACAATGAGCAGTTCTTC. This sequence encodes CASSPPGSGSYNEQFF.

The J gene is TRBJ2-7, the V gene TRBV4-1; TRBD2 might be the D (6 bases). CDR3 length: 15 residues. V gave up 0 bases and J gave up 0 bases, with 9 bases separating them. The germline gives CDR1 MGHRA, CDR2 YSYEKL. CDR3 residues: CASSQDRDFSYEQYF. The CDR3 region has the DNA TGCGCCAGCAGCCAAGATCGGGACTTCTCCTACGAGCAGTACTTC.

The rearrangement uses TRBV4-1 and TRBJ2-5, with 9 bases aligning to TRBD1. The germline V gene encodes CDR1 MGHRA and CDR2 YSYEKL. With 2 bases clipped from V and 11 bases from J, the junction kept 12 bases outside the gene matches. The CDR3 is 15 amino acids. The DNA of the CDR3 is TGCGCCAGCAGCCAAATTGTGACAGGGGGAATTCAGCAGTACTTC. Amino acid sequence: CASSQIVTGGIQQYF.

CDR3 in DNA: TGTGCCAGCAGCGCTGGTCAGGGGTATGGCTACACCTTC. This gives the protein CASSAGQGYGYTF. The chain uses TRBV6-6 and TRBJ1-2, with D tentatively TRBD1 (6 bases). The V gene's germline CDR1 is MNHNY and CDR2 SVGAGI (reference sequence). The length of the CDR3 is 13 residues. The V end lost 6 bases, the J end lost 5 bases, and 13 bases lay between the germline ends.